What follows are 9 T cell receptor beta chains derived from one specimen sequenced in a study of identical twins' blood T cells. From the 5' RACE reads, TCRdb called clonotypes with MiXCR, one entry per CDR3 protein. The sample carries 350,000 to 450,000 distinct CDR3 sequences, roughly 31% recorded once. Specimen: PBMCs. These receptors were taken from a woman between 18 and 55 years old in good health.

The rearrangement links TRBV12-3 or TRBV12-4 to TRBJ1-4; D not certain. The V end lost 2 bases, the J end lost 7 bases, and 2 bases lay between the germline ends. CDR3 length equals 11 residues. CDR3 DNA: TGTGCCAGCAGTTTAAGTGAAAAACTGTTTTTT. Residues: CASSLSEKLFF.

This clonotype was detected ten times or more. The rearrangement uses TRBV7-3 and TRBJ2-2; D gene ambiguous. V lost 2 bases and J lost 5, with 6 bases in between. CDR1 SGHTA and CDR2 FQGTGA come from the germline V gene. This CDR3 contains 13 residues. Here the CDR3 DNA reads TGTGCCAGCAGCTTAGAGAGAACCGGGGAGCTGTTTTTT. Amino acids: CASSLERTGELFF.

Concerning this clonotype: A read error may account for a junction end that differs from germline. The chain links TRBV12-3 or TRBV12-4 to TRBJ2-3, with D tentatively TRBD1 (5 bases). With the DNA end fitting TRBJ1-5 better, the J assignment may be wrong. The CDR3 is 15 residues long. CDR3 region: CAGSSPGRGTDTQHF. The CDR3 DNA reads TGTGCCGGCAGTTCGCCGGGACGGGGCACAGATACGCAGCATTTT.

The chain employs TRBV18 and TRBJ2-2, with D possibly TRBD2 on 5 matching bases. CDR1 is KGHSH and CDR2 is LQKENI in the germline V gene. The CDR3 runs to 14 residues. Trimming cost V 2 bases and J 6 bases, with 10 bases left between them. The CDR3 spells CASSPGWRSGELFF. CDR3 nucleotides: TGTGCCAGCTCACCAGGGTGGAGGTCCGGGGAGCTGTTTTTT.

Only a few counts were recorded for this clonotype. V is TRBV6-5 and J is TRBJ1-2, with a possible D match to TRBD1 (5 bases). The V gene's germline CDR1 is MNHEY and CDR2 SVGAGI. V was clipped by 0 bases and J by 8 bases, with 16 bases between them. CDR3 length: 15 amino acids. The CDR3 sequence: CASSYSTRVFGGYTF. DNA for the CDR3: TGTGCCAGCAGTTACTCGACCAGGGTATTTGGAGGCTACACCTTC.

Of note for this clonotype: A much larger clone lies one base from this, so it may be a read error. The CDR3 loop is CASNGDLNTEAFF. The CDR3 region has the DNA TGTGCCAGCAATGGCGACCTGAACACTGAAGCTTTCTTT. V gene TRBV2 combines with J gene TRBJ1-1; D gene ambiguous. From germline, CDR1 is SNHLY and CDR2 FYNNEI. The CDR3 contains 13 residues. V lost 7 bases, J lost 0 bases, and 9 bases lay in between. Complete variable domain (other parts from reference TRBV2 and TRBJ1-1): EPEVTQTPSHQVTQMGQEVILRCVPISNHLYFYWYRQILGQKVEFLVSFYNNEISEKSEIFDDQFSVERPDGSNFTLKIRSTKLEDSAMYFCASNGDLNTEAFFGQGTRLTVV.

This clonotype was counted only a few times. The V and J genes are TRBV7-2 and TRBJ1-4; D remains unclear. The CDR3 consists of 14 residues. CDR1 SGHTA and CDR2 FQGNSA come from the germline V gene. V dropped 5 bases and J dropped 8 bases, with 15 bases sitting between them. The CDR3 nucleotides are TGTGCCAGCAGCCCAACTGGACCCGGGGAAAAACTGTTTTTT. This codes for CASSPTGPGEKLFF.

The chain has TRBV20-1 and TRBJ2-2; D remains ambiguous. CDR3 length: 14 residues. Per germline, CDR1 DFQATT and CDR2 SNEGSKA (reference sequence). The ends were cut back, 0 bases at V and 3 bases at J, with 8 bases in the middle. For the CDR3, the DNA is TGCAGTGCTAGAGATAGGTCGGACACCGGGGAGCTGTTTTTT. Protein sequence: CSARDRSDTGELFF.

This clonotype came up a few times. The rearrangement joins TRBV6-2 or TRBV6-3 to TRBJ2-7; weak D call: TRBD1 (5 bases). V was clipped by 0 bases and J by 7 bases, with 13 bases between them. Per germline, CDR1 MNHEY and CDR2 SVGEGT. This CDR3 has 14 amino acids. The CDR3 bases are TGTGCCAGCAGTTACTCGAGGTCAGGGCGAGAGCAGTACTTC. Its protein is CASSYSRSGREQYF.